Given below is one T cell receptor beta chain in context. CDR1 and CDR2 (germline): MDHEN, SYDVKM. V dropped 5 bases and J dropped 3 bases, with 16 bases sitting between them. The CDR3 is 15 amino acids. These data come from a study of early T cells in non-severe SARS-CoV-2 infection. About the research overall: Chains from this unsorted whole-blood bulk RNA could not be paired.

In the library, individual cDNA molecules carried attached unique molecular identifiers. MiXCR, applied by TCRdb to the 5' RACE reads, yields one record per CDR3 protein. The sample contains around 84,000 distinct CDR3 sequences, approximately 15% of which appear only once. This sequence originates from an adult who was a healthcare worker with PCR-confirmed SARS-CoV-2 infection or an uninfected control (not recorded which). The rearrangement links TRBV28 to TRBJ1-1; a possible D gene is TRBD1 (6 bases). Sequencing input: whole blood. Here the CDR3 reads CASSRAGAGDTEAFF. CDR3 in DNA: TGTGCCAGCAGTCGCGCAGGGGCAGGGGACACTGAAGCTTTCTTT.